Shown below are 11 T cell receptor beta chains from a single sample sequenced in a study of blood T cell repertoires in COVID-19. Using immunoSEQ multiplex PCR, the repertoire was profiled, and TCRdb retains in-frame clones only, with some absent. The sample holds fewer than 90,000 clones; approximately 84% are singletons and the top ten take approximately 6.3%. Sequencing was done on a sample of peripheral blood. The receptors originated from a man between 65 and 80 years old with COVID-19, enrolled during active disease.

This chain links TRBV7-9 with TRBJ2-1, with a possible D match to TRBD2 (5 bases). CDR1 and CDR2 (germline): SEHNR, FQNEAQ (reference sequence). Trimming shortened V by 0 bases and J by 4 bases, and 13 bases separated the two germline ends. The CDR3 is made up of 16 amino acids. The CDR3 is CASSLALARVYNEQFF. As DNA, the CDR3 is TGTGCCAGCAGCTTAGCCCTAGCCCGGGTGTACAATGAGCAGTTCTTC.

The rearrangement links TRBV5-1 to TRBJ2-3; weak D call: TRBD1 (6 bases). The V and J ends lost 4 bases and 3 bases respectively, with 15 bases between them. CDR3 size: 15 residues. Germline CDR1 is SGHRS and CDR2 is YFSETQ. This CDR3 reads CASSKSTGTTDTQYF. The DNA of the CDR3 is TGCGCCAGCAGCAAATCGACAGGTACTACAGATACGCAGTATTTT.

This chain links TRBV19 with TRBJ1-2, with 9 bases identical to TRBD1. Germline assignment: CDR1 LNHDA and CDR2 SQIVND (reference sequence). Trimming at V came to 6 bases and at J to 4 bases, leaving 9 bases not matched to a gene. This CDR3 spans 15 amino acids. This CDR3 is CASRPSGTGSYGYTF. In DNA form, the CDR3 reads TGTGCCAGTAGACCCTCCGGGACAGGGAGCTATGGCTACACCTTC.

This chain uses TRBV6-5 with TRBJ1-5; TRBD1 matches 8 bases. The germline V gene has CDR1 MNHEY and CDR2 SVGAGI. With V trimmed by 2 bases and J by 4 bases, 1 base remained unmatched. The CDR3 extends over 14 amino acids. The CDR3 region has the DNA TGTGCCAGCAGTTACGGACAGGGAAATCAGCCCCAGCATTTT. It translates to CASSYGQGNQPQHF.

V usage is TRBV5-4 and J usage is TRBJ1-5, with D possibly TRBD1 on 5 matching bases. Between the trimmed V and J ends, which lost 2 bases and 3 bases, there was a span of 9 bases. The CDR3 extends over 14 amino acids. The germline V gene encodes CDR1 SGHNT and CDR2 YYREEE (reference sequence). Here the CDR3 reads CASSFQGSNQPQHF. The DNA of the CDR3 is TGTGCCAGCAGCTTCCAGGGCTCCAATCAGCCCCAGCATTTT. The full variable domain, its missing parts supplied by reference TRBV5-4 and TRBJ1-5, is ETGVTQSPTHLIKTRGQQVTLRCSSQSGHNTVSWYQQALGQGPQFIFQYYREEENGRGNFPPRFSGLQFPNYSSELNVNALELDDSALYLCASSFQGSNQPQHFGDGTRLSIL.

The chain employs TRBV25-1 and TRBJ2-5; tentative D call: TRBD1 (6 bases). Germline assignment: CDR1 MGHDK and CDR2 SYGVNS. CDR3 size: 13 residues. Trimming took 6 bases from V and 5 from J, leaving 13 bases between them. The CDR3: CASRSRGTETQYF. The CDR3 coding sequence is TGTGCCAGCAGGTCGAGGGGGACGGAGACCCAGTACTTC.

CDR3 DNA sequence: TGTGCCAGCAGTGACCGGGCGGGAGGGCCTTACAATGAGCAGTTCTTC. Amino acids: CASSDRAGGPYNEQFF. V gene TRBV6-4 combines with J gene TRBJ2-1; 9 bases match TRBD2. V lost 2 bases and J lost 4; bases outside the gene matches: 6. The CDR3 is made up of 16 amino acids. Germline V lookup: CDR1 MRHNA, CDR2 SNTAGT.

The chain carries TRBV11-3 and TRBJ2-1, with a possible D match to TRBD1 (6 bases). Germline loops: CDR1 SGHNT, CDR2 YENEEA. V lost 0 bases and J lost 1, with 7 bases in between. The CDR3 sequence is 15 residues long. CDR3 nucleotide sequence: TGTGCCAGCAGCTTAGAGCAGGGGTCCTACAATGAGCAGTTCTTC. This codes for CASSLEQGSYNEQFF.

The rearrangement uses TRBV11-2 and TRBJ1-3; the D is unclear. The CDR3 covers 15 residues. Germline assignment: CDR1 SGHAT and CDR2 FQNNGV. The ends were cut back, 5 bases at V and 0 bases at J, with 11 bases in the middle. CDR3 bases: TGTGCCAGCAGCCCCGCGCCGGGCTCTGGAAACACCATATATTTT. Translating gives CASSPAPGSGNTIYF.

This clone was observed a single time. The chain carries TRBV19 and TRBJ1-2; D might be TRBD1 (6 bases). There are 16 residues in the CDR3. Germline CDR1 reads LNHDA; CDR2 reads SQIVND (reference sequence). V lost 7 bases and J lost 3, with 21 bases in between. CDR3 region: CASTDRFWTAHYGYTF. Written as DNA, the CDR3 is TGTGCCAGTACCGATAGATTTTGGACAGCACACTATGGCTACACCTTC.

This clone was recorded a few times. This chain uses TRBV7-9 with TRBJ1-2; D call uncertain. This CDR3 spans 13 amino acids. Per germline, CDR1 SEHNR and CDR2 FQNEAQ (reference sequence). Trimming left V 5 bases short and J 8 bases short, with 15 bases between. For the CDR3, the DNA is TGTGCCAGCAGCCCGCTTGGGCCCTCGGGCTACACCTTC. It is translated as CASSPLGPSGYTF.